This is a list of T cell receptor beta chains from one sample in a study of blood T cell repertoires in COVID-19. Data came from immunoSEQ multiplex PCR; TCRdb stores just in-frame clones and leaves some out. This sample has about 240,000 clones, with 83% found just once. Material for sequencing was peripheral blood. These receptors came from a human donor in a cohort sampled during active COVID-19. The CDR3 runs from the conserved cysteine through the conserved F or W. A D gene is named only where the DNA matches it firmly. Clone size appears in some rows only: once, few, many, or a class for an expanded clone.

j_call cdr3_length d_call clone_size v_call cdr3_nt cdr3_aa
TRBJ1-2 11 . . TRBV2 TGTGCCGGGGCGGGGAACTATGGCTACACCTTC CAGAGNYGYTF
TRBJ2-7 13 . . TRBV6-5 TGTGCCAGCAGGGCCCCCGGGGCCTACGAGCAGTACTTC CASRAPGAYEQYF
TRBJ1-6 15 . . TRBV6-1 TGTGCCAGCAGTGAACAGGCGGGAACACATTCACCCCTCCACTTT CASSEQAGTHSPLHF
TRBJ2-5 18 TRBD2 . TRBV11-2 TGTGCCAGCAGCTCGCCCCGACTAGCGGGAGGCGTTCGGGAGACCCAGTACTTC CASSSPRLAGGVRETQYF
TRBJ2-7 16 . once TRBV6-6 TGTGCCAGCAGTCTCGAACGGGGCGGGGGCCCCTACGAGCAGTACTTC CASSLERGGGPYEQYF
TRBJ1-2 13 . once TRBV6-4 TGTGCCAGCAGTGACCCCCGGGGCTATGGCTACACCTTC CASSDPRGYGYTF
TRBJ2-7 14 . . TRBV6-5 TGTGCCAGCAGTCAGAATCGGGGATCCTACGAGCAGTACTTC CASSQNRGSYEQYF
TRBJ2-1 15 TRBD2 few TRBV20-1 TGCAGTGCTAGTCTGGGTAGCGGGGGGTACAATGAGCAGTTCTTC CSASLGSGGYNEQFF
TRBJ1-1 11 . . TRBV29-1 TGCAGCGGGGAAGGGGAGGCTGAAGCTTTCTTT CSGEGEAEAFF
TRBJ2-5 15 TRBD1 . TRBV28 TGTGCCAGCAGAGGTACAGGGGCTGGAGCAGAGACCCAGTACTTC CASRGTGAGAETQYF
TRBJ2-1 16 . . TRBV11-2 TGTGCCAGCAGCTTAGTTCGCGGGACTCCGCGGGGTGAGCAGTTCTTC CASSLVRGTPRGEQFF
TRBJ2-7 13 TRBD1 . TRBV6-5 TGTGCCAGCAGTAGACAGGGGCCCTACGAGCAGTACTTC CASSRQGPYEQYF
TRBJ1-1 14 TRBD1 few TRBV27 TGTGCCAGCAGTTCACGACAGGGGGGCACTGAAGCTTTCTTT CASSSRQGGTEAFF
TRBJ2-7 11 . . TRBV2 TGTGCCAGCAGTATTCGGGACATAGCCTACTTC CASSIRDIAYF
TRBJ2-1 14 TRBD1 . TRBV5-1 TGCGCCAGCAGCTTGGGACAGGGTAGGGATGAGCAGTTCTTC CASSLGQGRDEQFF
TRBJ1-2 15 . . TRBV25-1 TGTGCCAGCAGTGAATTAAGCCAGGGGCGCAATGGCTACACCTTC CASSELSQGRNGYTF
TRBJ1-5 14 . . TRBV28 TGTGCCAGCAGTTCAACAGGGTATCGACAGCCCCAGCATTTT CASSSTGYRQPQHF
TRBJ1-4 14 . . TRBV5-8 TGTGCCAGCAGCTTGCTCTCAACTAATGAAAAACTGTTTTTT CASSLLSTNEKLFF
TRBJ2-7 15 TRBD1 . TRBV3-1/TRBV3-2 TGTGCCAGCAGCCAAACAGGGGGCGCATTTTACGAGCAGTACTTC CASSQTGGAFYEQYF
TRBJ2-3 17 TRBD2 few TRBV5-1 TGCGCCAGCAGCAGAAGGACTAGCGGGGGGGCTGGAGATACGCAGTATTTT CASSRRTSGGAGDTQYF
TRBJ2-1 14 TRBD2 many TRBV3-1/TRBV3-2 TGTGCCAGCAGTTTCTCCTCCCCGGGGACTAAGCAGTTCTTC CASSFSSPGTKQFF
TRBJ2-1 15 TRBD1 . TRBV3-1/TRBV3-2 TGTGCCAGCAGCCAACAAGACAGGGTGGGCAATGAGCAGTTCTTC CASSQQDRVGNEQFF
TRBJ1-4 15 TRBD1 . TRBV11-2 TGTGCCAGCAGCTTAGACTCAGGGACAGGGGGAAAACTGTTTTTT CASSLDSGTGGKLFF
TRBJ2-7 13 TRBD2 few TRBV30 TGTGCCTGGGAATCGGGGAGGGACTACGAGCAGTACTTC CAWESGRDYEQYF
TRBJ2-3 16 TRBD2 . TRBV9 TGTGCCAGCAGCGTTGATCGCGGGGGTGGCACAGATACGCAGTATTTT CASSVDRGGGTDTQYF
TRBJ1-1 13 . few TRBV27 TGTGCCAGCAGTTTTTACAGGAACACTGAAGCTTTCTTT CASSFYRNTEAFF
TRBJ2-7 12 TRBD1 . TRBV12-3/TRBV12-4 TGTGCCAGCAGCGAGACAGGGAACGAGCAGTACTTC CASSETGNEQYF
TRBJ2-1 15 . . TRBV7-2 TGTGCCAGCAGCTTAGGAACAGGGTTGCACAATGAGCAGTTCTTC CASSLGTGLHNEQFF
TRBJ2-1 15 . . TRBV30 TGTGCCTGGGGAGGCCAGGGCCTCTCCTACAATGAGCAGTTCTTC CAWGGQGLSYNEQFF
TRBJ2-2 15 . . TRBV15 TGTGCCACCGGTAGCCCCGAACAGAACACCGGGGAGCTGTTTTTT CATGSPEQNTGELFF
TRBJ2-1 15 TRBD2 . TRBV7-3 TGTGCCAGCAGCTTACAAGCGGGACTAGGGGATGAGCAGTTCTTC CASSLQAGLGDEQFF
TRBJ2-7 15 . . TRBV19 TGTGCCAGTACCCTAGGGGCCCAAGTGGGCCACGAGCAGTACTTC CASTLGAQVGHEQYF
TRBJ2-3 16 . . TRBV14 TGTGCCAGCAGCCAAGATCGGGCAGGGAGCACAGATACGCAGTATTTT CASSQDRAGSTDTQYF
TRBJ1-5 14 . . TRBV6-5 TGTGCCAGCAGAATAACAGGGCCAATGCAGCCCCAGCATTTT CASRITGPMQPQHF
TRBJ2-5 15 . . TRBV18 TGTGCCAGCTCACCACCGTGGATGGACAAAAAGACCCAGTACTTC CASSPPWMDKKTQYF
TRBJ1-1 15 . . TRBV10-2 TGCGCCAGCAGTGAGTCTGAGGGGGTTGGTACTGAAGCTTTCTTT CASSESEGVGTEAFF
TRBJ1-3 15 . . TRBV5-6 TGTGCCAGCAGCGTGTTTTCGGGTAACCAAAACACCATATATTTT CASSVFSGNQNTIYF
TRBJ2-1 13 . . TRBV6-6 TGTGCCAGCACCGGTGGCAGGGACAATGAGCAGTTCTTC CASTGGRDNEQFF
TRBJ1-3 14 . . TRBV5-1 TGCGCCAGCAGCTTGGACAGCTCTGGAAACACCATATATTTT CASSLDSSGNTIYF
TRBJ2-3 16 TRBD1 . TRBV5-1 TGCGCCAGCAGCTTGGAACAGGGGGCTCGCACAGATACGCAGTATTTT CASSLEQGARTDTQYF
TRBJ1-6 13 . . TRBV6-5 TGTGCCAGCAGTTACTCAGGGGATTCACCCCTCCACTTT CASSYSGDSPLHF
TRBJ1-4 14 TRBD1 . TRBV5-1 TGCGCCAGCAGCTTACAGGGGACTGACGAAAAACTGTTTTTT CASSLQGTDEKLFF
TRBJ2-1 18 TRBD1 many TRBV3-1/TRBV3-2 TGTGCCAGCAGCCCGCGGACACCAGGGACAGGGTTCGACAATGAGCAGTTCTTC CASSPRTPGTGFDNEQFF
TRBJ2-2 16 TRBD2 . TRBV3-1/TRBV3-2 TGTGCCAGCAGCCTCGGACTAGCGGGGAACACCGGGGAGCTGTTTTTT CASSLGLAGNTGELFF
TRBJ1-5 13 TRBD1 . TRBV30 TGTGCCTGGAGCAGGGGGTCGGAACAGCCCCAGCATTTT CAWSRGSEQPQHF